Listed below are T cell receptor beta chains from one sample, sequenced in a study of regulatory T cells in long-lasting Graves disease. One entry per CDR3 protein results from TCRdb running MiXCR on the multiplex PCR reads. The sample carries a few hundred thousand distinct CDR3 sequences, roughly a quarter recorded once. The sample in question was peripheral blood mononuclear cells (PBMCs), obtained when the disease was refractory, from a patient treated with antithyroid drugs. These receptors all come from a female donor with Graves disease. Both conserved end residues are part of each CDR3.

j_call: TRBJ1-5
v_call: TRBV6-5
cdr3_aa: CASSYSGASPQHF

j_call: TRBJ1-2
v_call: TRBV7-2
cdr3_aa: CASSLEGNYGYTF

j_call: TRBJ2-3
v_call: TRBV2
cdr3_aa: CASSAGTSGVTDTQYF

j_call: TRBJ1-1
v_call: TRBV28
cdr3_aa: CASRTGVPPEAFF

j_call: TRBJ1-5
v_call: TRBV6-2/TRBV6-3
cdr3_aa: CASSQGAEILNQPQHF

j_call: TRBJ2-7
v_call: TRBV28
cdr3_aa: CASSLVRDAAYEQYF

j_call: TRBJ2-4
v_call: TRBV28
cdr3_aa: CASSEQGAGAKNIQYF

j_call: TRBJ1-1
v_call: TRBV6-1
cdr3_aa: CASRARQGGTEAFF

j_call: TRBJ1-4
v_call: TRBV29-1
cdr3_aa: CSVERVGPGVNEKLFF

j_call: TRBJ2-2
v_call: TRBV30
cdr3_aa: CAWSVLRLAGGPNTGELFF

j_call: TRBJ2-3
v_call: TRBV6-9
cdr3_aa: CASSYGRQGASTDTQYF

j_call: TRBJ1-6
v_call: TRBV6-2/TRBV6-3
cdr3_aa: CASSPLDKTNSPLHF

j_call: TRBJ2-5
v_call: TRBV11-2
cdr3_aa: CASSSYRGRGETQYF

j_call: TRBJ1-2
v_call: TRBV27
cdr3_aa: CASSFGGAGGGYGYTF